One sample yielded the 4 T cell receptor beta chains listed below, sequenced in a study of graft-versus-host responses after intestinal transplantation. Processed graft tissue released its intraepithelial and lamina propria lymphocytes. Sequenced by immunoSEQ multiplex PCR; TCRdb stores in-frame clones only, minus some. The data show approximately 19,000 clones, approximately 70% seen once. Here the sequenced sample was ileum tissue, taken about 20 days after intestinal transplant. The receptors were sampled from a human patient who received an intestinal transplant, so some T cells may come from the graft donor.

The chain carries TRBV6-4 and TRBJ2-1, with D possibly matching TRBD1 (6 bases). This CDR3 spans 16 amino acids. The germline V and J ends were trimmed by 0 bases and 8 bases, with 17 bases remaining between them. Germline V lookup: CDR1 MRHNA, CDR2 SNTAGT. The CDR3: CASSDSGGGGGDEQFF. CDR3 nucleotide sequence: TGTGCCAGCAGTGACTCAGGGGGTGGAGGTGGGGATGAGCAGTTCTTC.

CDR3 in amino acids: CSVRQGEGGYTF. The CDR3, as DNA: TGCAGCGTTCGACAGGGGGAGGGTGGCTACACCTTC. The gene calls are TRBV29-1 and TRBJ1-2; TRBD1 agrees at 9 bases. Losses at the gene ends were 5 bases for V and 7 bases for J; bases not matched to a gene: 5. Germline-derived CDR1 and CDR2 are SQVTM and ANQGSEA. The CDR3 has 12 residues.

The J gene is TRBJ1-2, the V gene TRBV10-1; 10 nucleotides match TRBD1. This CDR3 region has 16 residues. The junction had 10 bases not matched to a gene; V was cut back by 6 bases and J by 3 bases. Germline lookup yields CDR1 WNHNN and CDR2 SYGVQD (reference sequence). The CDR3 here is CASREPGQGKDYGYTF. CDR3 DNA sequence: TGCGCCAGCAGAGAACCGGGACAGGGGAAGGACTATGGCTACACCTTC.

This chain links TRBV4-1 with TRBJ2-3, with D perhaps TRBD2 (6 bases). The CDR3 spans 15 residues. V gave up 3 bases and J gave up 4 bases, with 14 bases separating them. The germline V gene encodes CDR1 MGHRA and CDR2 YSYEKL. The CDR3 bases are TGCGCCAGCAGCCAGTGGACGGGAGAGGCAGATACGCAGTATTTT. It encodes CASSQWTGEADTQYF.